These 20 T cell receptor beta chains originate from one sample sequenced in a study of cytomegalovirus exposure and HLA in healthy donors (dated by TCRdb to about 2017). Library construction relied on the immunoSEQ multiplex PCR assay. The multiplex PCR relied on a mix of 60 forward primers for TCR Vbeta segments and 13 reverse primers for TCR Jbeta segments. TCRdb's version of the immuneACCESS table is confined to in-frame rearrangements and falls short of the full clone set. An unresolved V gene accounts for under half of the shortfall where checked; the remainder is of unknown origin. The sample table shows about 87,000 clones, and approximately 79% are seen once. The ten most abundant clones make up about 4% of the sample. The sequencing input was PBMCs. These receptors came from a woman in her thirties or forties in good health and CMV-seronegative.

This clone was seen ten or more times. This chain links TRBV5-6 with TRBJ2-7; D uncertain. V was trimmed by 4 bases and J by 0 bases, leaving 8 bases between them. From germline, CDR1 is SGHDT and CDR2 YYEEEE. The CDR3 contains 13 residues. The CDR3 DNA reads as TGTGCCAGCAGCGGAGTTGACTCCTACGAGCAGTACTTC. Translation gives CASSGVDSYEQYF.

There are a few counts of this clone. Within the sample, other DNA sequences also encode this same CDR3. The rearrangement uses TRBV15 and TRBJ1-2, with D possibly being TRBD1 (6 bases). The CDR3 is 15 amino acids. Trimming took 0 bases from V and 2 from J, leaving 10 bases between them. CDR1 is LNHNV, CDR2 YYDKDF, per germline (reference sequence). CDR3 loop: CATSREAGANYGYTF. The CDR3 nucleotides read TGTGCCACCAGCAGAGAAGCAGGGGCAAACTATGGCTACACCTTC.

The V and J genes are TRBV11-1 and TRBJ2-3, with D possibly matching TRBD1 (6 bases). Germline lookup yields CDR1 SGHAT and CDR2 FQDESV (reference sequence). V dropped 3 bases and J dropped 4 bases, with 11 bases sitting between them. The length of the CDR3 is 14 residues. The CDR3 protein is CASSLTGPPDTQYF. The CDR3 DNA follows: TGTGCCAGCAGCTTGACAGGCCCCCCAGATACGCAGTATTTT.

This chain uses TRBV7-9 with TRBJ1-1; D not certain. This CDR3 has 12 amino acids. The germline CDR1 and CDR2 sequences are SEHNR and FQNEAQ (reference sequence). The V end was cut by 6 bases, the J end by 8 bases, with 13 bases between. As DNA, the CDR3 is TGTGCCAGCAGACCAACCGGGGTAGAAGCTTTCTTT. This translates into CASRPTGVEAFF.

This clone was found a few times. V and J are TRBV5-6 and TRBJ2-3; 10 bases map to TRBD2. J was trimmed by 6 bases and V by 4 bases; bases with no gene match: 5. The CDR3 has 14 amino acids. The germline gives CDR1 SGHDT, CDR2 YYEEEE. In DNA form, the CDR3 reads TGTGCCAGCAGCCTCGGACTAGCGGTTGATACGCAGTATTTT. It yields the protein CASSLGLAVDTQYF.

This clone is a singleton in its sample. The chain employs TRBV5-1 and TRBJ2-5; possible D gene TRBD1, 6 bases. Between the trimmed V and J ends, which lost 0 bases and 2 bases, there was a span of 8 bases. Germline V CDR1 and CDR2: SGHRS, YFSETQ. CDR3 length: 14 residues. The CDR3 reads CASSLGDKQETQYF. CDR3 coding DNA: TGCGCCAGCAGCTTGGGGGACAAGCAAGAGACCCAGTACTTC.

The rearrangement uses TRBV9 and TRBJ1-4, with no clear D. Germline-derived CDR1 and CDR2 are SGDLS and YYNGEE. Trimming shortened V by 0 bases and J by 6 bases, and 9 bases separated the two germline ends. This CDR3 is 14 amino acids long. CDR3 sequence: CASSVGGQDEKLFF. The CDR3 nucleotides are TGTGCCAGCAGCGTAGGAGGGCAGGATGAAAAACTGTTTTTT.

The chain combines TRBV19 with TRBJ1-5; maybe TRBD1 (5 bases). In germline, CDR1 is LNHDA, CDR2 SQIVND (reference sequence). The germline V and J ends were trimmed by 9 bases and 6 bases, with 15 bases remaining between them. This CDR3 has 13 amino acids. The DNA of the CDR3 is TGTGCCAGCGCAGGGTTTGGTAGTCAGCCCCAGCATTTT. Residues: CASAGFGSQPQHF.

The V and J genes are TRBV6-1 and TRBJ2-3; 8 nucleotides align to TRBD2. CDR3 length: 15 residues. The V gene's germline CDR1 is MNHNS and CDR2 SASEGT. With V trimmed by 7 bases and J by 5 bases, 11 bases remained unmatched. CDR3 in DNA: TGTGCCAGCAAGCGAACTAGCGGCTCAGGAGATACGCAGTATTTT. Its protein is CASKRTSGSGDTQYF.

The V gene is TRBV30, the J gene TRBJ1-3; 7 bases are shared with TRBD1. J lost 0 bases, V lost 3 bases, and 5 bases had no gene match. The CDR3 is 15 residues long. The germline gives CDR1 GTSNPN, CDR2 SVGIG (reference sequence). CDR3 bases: TGTGCCTGGAGCGCGGGACAGCTCTCTGGAAACACCATATATTTT. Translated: CAWSAGQLSGNTIYF.

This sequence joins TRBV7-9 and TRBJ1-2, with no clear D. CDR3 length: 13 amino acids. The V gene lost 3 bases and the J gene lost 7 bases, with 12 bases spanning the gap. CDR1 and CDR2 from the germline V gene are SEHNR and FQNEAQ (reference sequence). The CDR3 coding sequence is TGTGCCAGCAGCTTGTGGGAGGGTGGTGGCTACACCTTC. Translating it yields CASSLWEGGGYTF.

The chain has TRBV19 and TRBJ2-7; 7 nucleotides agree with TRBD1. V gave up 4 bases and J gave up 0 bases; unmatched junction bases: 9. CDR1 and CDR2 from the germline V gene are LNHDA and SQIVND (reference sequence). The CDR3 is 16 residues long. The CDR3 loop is CASSKQGQLSSYEQYF. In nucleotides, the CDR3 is TGTGCCAGTAGTAAACAGGGACAGTTGAGCTCCTACGAGCAGTACTTC.

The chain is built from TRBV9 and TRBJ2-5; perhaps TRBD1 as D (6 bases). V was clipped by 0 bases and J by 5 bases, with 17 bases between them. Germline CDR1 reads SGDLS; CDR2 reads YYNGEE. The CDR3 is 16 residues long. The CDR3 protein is CASSVEPGAIGETQYF. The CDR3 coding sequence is TGTGCCAGCAGCGTAGAGCCAGGGGCAATAGGGGAGACCCAGTACTTC.

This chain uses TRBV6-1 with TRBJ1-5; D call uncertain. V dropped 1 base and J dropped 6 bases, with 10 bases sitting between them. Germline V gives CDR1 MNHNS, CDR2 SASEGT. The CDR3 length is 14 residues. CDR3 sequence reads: CASSEDLGVQPQHF. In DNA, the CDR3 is TGTGCCAGCAGTGAAGACCTGGGAGTTCAGCCCCAGCATTTT.

The CDR3 DNA reads as TGTGCCAGTAGTAGGACTAGCATCCAAGAGACCCAGTACTTC. Translation: CASSRTSIQETQYF. V gene TRBV19 combines with J gene TRBJ2-5; 8 bases are shared with TRBD2. The CDR3 has 14 amino acids. The V and J ends lost 4 bases and 1 base, in that order; junction bases with no gene match: 2. Germline lookup yields CDR1 LNHDA and CDR2 SQIVND (reference sequence).

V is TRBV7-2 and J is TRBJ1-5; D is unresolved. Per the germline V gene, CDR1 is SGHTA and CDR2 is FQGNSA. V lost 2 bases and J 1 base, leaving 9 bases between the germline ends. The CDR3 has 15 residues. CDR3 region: CASSLSAGSNQPQHF. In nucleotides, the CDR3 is TGTGCCAGCAGCTTATCTGCGGGGAGCAATCAGCCCCAGCATTTT.

The CDR3 region is CASSLLGDRAFTEAFF. CDR3 in DNA: TGTGCCAGCAGTTTACTAGGGGACAGGGCGTTCACTGAAGCTTTCTTT. The chain has TRBV27 and TRBJ1-1, with 9 nucleotides matching TRBD1. The CDR3 loop spans 16 amino acids. Germline V gene sequence: CDR1 MNHEY, CDR2 SMNVEV (reference sequence). V lost 2 bases, J lost 4 bases, and 8 bases stayed unmatched.

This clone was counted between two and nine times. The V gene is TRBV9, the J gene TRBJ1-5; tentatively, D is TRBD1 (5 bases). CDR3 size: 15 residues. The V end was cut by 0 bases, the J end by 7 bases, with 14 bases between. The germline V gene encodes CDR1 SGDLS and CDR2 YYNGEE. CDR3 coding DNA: TGTGCCAGCAGCGTAGATTTAGGGGCTGGGCAGCCCCAGCATTTT. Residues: CASSVDLGAGQPQHF.

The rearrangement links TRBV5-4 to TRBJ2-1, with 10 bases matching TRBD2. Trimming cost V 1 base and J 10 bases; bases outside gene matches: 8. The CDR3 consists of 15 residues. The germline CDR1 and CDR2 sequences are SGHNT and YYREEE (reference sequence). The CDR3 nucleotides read TGTGCCAGCAGCTTGAAGCTAGCGGGGGAGTGGGAGCAGTTCTTC. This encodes CASSLKLAGEWEQFF.

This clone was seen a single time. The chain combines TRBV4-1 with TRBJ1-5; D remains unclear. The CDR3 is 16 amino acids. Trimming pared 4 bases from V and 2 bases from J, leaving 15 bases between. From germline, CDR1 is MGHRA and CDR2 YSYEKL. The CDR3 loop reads CASSLIEGGRNQPQHF. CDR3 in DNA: TGCGCCAGCAGCCTAATAGAGGGCGGGCGCAATCAGCCCCAGCATTTT.